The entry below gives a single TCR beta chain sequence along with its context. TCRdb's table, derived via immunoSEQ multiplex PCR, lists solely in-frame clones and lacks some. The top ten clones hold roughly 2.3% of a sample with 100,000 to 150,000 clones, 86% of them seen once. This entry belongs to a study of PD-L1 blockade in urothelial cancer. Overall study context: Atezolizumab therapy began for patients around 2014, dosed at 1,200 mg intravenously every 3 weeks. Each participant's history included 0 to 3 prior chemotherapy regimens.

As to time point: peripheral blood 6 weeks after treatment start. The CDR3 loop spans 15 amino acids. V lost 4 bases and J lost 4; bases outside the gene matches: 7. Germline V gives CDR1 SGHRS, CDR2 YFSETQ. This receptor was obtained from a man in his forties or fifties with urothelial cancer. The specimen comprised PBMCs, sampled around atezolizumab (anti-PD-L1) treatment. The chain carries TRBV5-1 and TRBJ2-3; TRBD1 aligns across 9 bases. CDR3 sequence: CASSEQQGAADTQYF. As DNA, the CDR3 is TGCGCCAGCAGCGAACAACAGGGGGCCGCAGATACGCAGTATTTT.